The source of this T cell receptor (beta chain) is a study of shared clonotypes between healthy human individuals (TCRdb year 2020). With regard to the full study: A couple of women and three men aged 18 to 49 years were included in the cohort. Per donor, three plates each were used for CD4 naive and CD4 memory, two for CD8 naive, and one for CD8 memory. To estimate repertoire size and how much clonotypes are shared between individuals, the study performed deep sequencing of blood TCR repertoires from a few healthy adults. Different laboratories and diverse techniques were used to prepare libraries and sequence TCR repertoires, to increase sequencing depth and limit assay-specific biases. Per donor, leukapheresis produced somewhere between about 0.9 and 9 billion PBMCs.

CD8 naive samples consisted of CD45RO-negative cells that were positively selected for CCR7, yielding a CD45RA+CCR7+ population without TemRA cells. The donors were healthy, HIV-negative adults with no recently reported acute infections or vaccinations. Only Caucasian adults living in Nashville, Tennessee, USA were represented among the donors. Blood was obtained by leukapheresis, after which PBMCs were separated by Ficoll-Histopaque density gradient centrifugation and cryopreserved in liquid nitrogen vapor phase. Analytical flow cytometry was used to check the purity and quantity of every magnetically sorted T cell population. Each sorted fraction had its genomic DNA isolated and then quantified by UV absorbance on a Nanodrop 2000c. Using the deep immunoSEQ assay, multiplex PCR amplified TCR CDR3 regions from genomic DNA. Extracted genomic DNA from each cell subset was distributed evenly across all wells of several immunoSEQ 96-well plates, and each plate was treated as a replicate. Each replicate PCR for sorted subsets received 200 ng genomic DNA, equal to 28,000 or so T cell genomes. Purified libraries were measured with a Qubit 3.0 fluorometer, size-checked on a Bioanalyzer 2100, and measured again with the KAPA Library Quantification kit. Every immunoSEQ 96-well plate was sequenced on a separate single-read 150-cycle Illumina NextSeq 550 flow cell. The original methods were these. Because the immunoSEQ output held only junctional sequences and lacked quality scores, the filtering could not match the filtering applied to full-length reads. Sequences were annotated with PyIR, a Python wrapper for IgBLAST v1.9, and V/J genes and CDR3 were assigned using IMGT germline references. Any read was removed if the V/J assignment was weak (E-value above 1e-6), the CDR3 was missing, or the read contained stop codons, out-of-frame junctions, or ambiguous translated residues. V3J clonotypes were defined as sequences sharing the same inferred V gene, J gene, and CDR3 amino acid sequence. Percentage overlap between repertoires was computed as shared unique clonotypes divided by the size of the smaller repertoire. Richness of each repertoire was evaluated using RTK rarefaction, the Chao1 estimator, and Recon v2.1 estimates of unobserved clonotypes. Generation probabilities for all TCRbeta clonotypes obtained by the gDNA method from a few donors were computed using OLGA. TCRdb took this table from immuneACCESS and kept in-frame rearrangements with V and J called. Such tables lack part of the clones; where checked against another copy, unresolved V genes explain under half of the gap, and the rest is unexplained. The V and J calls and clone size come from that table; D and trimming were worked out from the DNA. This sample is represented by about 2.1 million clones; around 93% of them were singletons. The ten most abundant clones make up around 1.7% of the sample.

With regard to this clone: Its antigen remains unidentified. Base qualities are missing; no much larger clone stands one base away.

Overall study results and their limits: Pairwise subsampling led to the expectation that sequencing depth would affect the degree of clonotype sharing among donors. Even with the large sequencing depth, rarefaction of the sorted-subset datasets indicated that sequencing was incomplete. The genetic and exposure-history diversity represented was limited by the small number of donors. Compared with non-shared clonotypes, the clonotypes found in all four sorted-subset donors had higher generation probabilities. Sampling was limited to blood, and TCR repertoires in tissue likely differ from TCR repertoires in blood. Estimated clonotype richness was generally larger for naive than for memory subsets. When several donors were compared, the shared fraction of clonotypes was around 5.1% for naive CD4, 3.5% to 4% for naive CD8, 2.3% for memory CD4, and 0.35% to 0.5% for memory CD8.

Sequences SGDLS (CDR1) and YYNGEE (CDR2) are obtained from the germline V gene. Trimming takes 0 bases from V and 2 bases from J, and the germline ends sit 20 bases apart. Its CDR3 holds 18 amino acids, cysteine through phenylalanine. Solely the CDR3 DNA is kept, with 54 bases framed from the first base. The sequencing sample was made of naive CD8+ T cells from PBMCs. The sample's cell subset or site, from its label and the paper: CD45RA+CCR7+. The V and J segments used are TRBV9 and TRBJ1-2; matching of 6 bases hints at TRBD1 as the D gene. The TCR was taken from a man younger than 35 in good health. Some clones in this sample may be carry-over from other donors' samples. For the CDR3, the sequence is CASSVALTGEGMNYGYTF. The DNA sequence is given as TGTGCCAGCAGCGTAGCCCTGACAGGCGAGGGAATGAACTATGGCTACACCTTC.